This is a list of T cell receptor beta chains from one sample in a study of T cell responses to AZD1222 COVID-19 vaccine. The protocol was immunoSEQ multiplex PCR, while the TCRdb copy is restricted to in-frame clones and leaves out a portion. Here the sample spans over 150,000 clones, around 92% being singletons. Sequencing was performed on peripheral blood, taken on day 0 of AZD1222 vaccination. These receptors originate from an adult in good health. Both conserved end residues are part of each CDR3. D genes are given only for firm matches. Clone size is given for some rows only: seen once, a few or many times, or a class if the clone is expanded.

CDR3nt: TGTGCCAGCAGTTACTCGACAGGGAGAGGATATGGCTACACCTTC
CDR3aa: CASSYSTGRGYGYTF
v_gene: TRBV6-2/TRBV6-3
d_gene: TRBD1
j_gene: TRBJ1-2
abundance: NA

CDR3nt: TGTGCCAGCAGCACCGATCAGGGGACTTTGTACAATGAGCAGTTCTTC
CDR3aa: CASSTDQGTLYNEQFF
v_gene: TRBV6-4
d_gene: NA
j_gene: TRBJ2-1
abundance: few

CDR3nt: TGTGCCAGCTCACCCGGACAGGTCAATCAGCCCCAGCATTTT
CDR3aa: CASSPGQVNQPQHF
v_gene: TRBV18
d_gene: TRBD1
j_gene: TRBJ1-5
abundance: NA

CDR3nt: TGTGCCAGCTCCCCCCGGGGTACGGCGGGCACCGGGGAGCTGTTTTTT
CDR3aa: CASSPRGTAGTGELFF
v_gene: TRBV18
d_gene: NA
j_gene: TRBJ2-2
abundance: NA

CDR3nt: TGCAGCGTTGGCCGGGACAGGGCCACCGGGGAGCTGTTTTTT
CDR3aa: CSVGRDRATGELFF
v_gene: TRBV29-1
d_gene: TRBD1
j_gene: TRBJ2-2
abundance: NA

CDR3nt: TGTGCCAGTAGTACCCCCAATCAGCCCCAGCATTTT
CDR3aa: CASSTPNQPQHF
v_gene: TRBV19
d_gene: NA
j_gene: TRBJ1-5
abundance: NA

CDR3nt: TGCGCCAGCAGTGAGTCTGCGGGCTACGAGCAGTACTTC
CDR3aa: CASSESAGYEQYF
v_gene: TRBV10-1
d_gene: NA
j_gene: TRBJ2-7
abundance: NA

CDR3nt: TGTGCCAGCAGTTTTGCAGAAACTTACGAGCAGTACTTC
CDR3aa: CASSFAETYEQYF
v_gene: TRBV27
d_gene: NA
j_gene: TRBJ2-7
abundance: once

CDR3nt: TGTGCCAGCAGTGAGGCCCTAGATAATTCACCCCTCCACTTT
CDR3aa: CASSEALDNSPLHF
v_gene: TRBV6-1
d_gene: NA
j_gene: TRBJ1-6
abundance: NA

CDR3nt: TGTGCCACCAGTGGTGTGGGGGTTGGGGGAGTTGACACCGGGGAGCTGTTTTTT
CDR3aa: CATSGVGVGGVDTGELFF
v_gene: TRBV24-1
d_gene: NA
j_gene: TRBJ2-2
abundance: NA

CDR3nt: TGTGCCACCTTCCGGCGGGAGCCCTACAATGAGCAGTTCTTC
CDR3aa: CATFRREPYNEQFF
v_gene: TRBV6-5
d_gene: TRBD2
j_gene: TRBJ2-1
abundance: NA

CDR3nt: TGTGCCAGCAGCTTACGGGCAATGAACACTGAAGCTTTCTTT
CDR3aa: CASSLRAMNTEAFF
v_gene: TRBV13
d_gene: NA
j_gene: TRBJ1-1
abundance: few

CDR3nt: TGTGCCACCAGTCCGGTCTATAATTCACCCCTCCACTTT
CDR3aa: CATSPVYNSPLHF
v_gene: TRBV15
d_gene: NA
j_gene: TRBJ1-6
abundance: NA

CDR3nt: TGTGCCAGCTCTGTGGACAGGGTGAACACTGAAGCTTTCTTT
CDR3aa: CASSVDRVNTEAFF
v_gene: TRBV18
d_gene: TRBD1
j_gene: TRBJ1-1
abundance: NA

CDR3nt: TGTGCCAGCAGCTACGAGATCAGTAAGGTCTTC
CDR3aa: CASSYEISKVF
v_gene: TRBV5-5
d_gene: NA
j_gene: TRBJ2-1
abundance: NA

CDR3nt: TGCAGCGTAAAAAGGGCGGATGCTGGCAACGACGGGGAGCTGTTTTTT
CDR3aa: CSVKRADAGNDGELFF
v_gene: TRBV29-1
d_gene: NA
j_gene: TRBJ2-2
abundance: NA

CDR3nt: TGTGCCAGCAGTTTTAGGGGGAATGAGCAGTTCTTC
CDR3aa: CASSFRGNEQFF
v_gene: TRBV12-3/TRBV12-4
d_gene: NA
j_gene: TRBJ2-1
abundance: NA

CDR3nt: TGTGCCAGCAGCTCGCCGGGACAGGGGATCACTGAAGCTTTCTTT
CDR3aa: CASSSPGQGITEAFF
v_gene: TRBV7-9
d_gene: TRBD1
j_gene: TRBJ1-1
abundance: NA

CDR3nt: TGTGCCAGCAGTGAACCCCAGGGGGAACGGGGAAACACCATATATTTT
CDR3aa: CASSEPQGERGNTIYF
v_gene: TRBV6-1
d_gene: TRBD1
j_gene: TRBJ1-3
abundance: few

CDR3nt: TGTGCCAGCAGTGCCGACAGACACAGGTCTGCTGAAGCTTTCTTT
CDR3aa: CASSADRHRSAEAFF
v_gene: TRBV6-2/TRBV6-3
d_gene: NA
j_gene: TRBJ1-1
abundance: once

CDR3nt: TGTGCCAGTAGTATTCGGGAGACGGGCGGAGCTTTCTTT
CDR3aa: CASSIRETGGAFF
v_gene: TRBV19
d_gene: NA
j_gene: TRBJ1-1
abundance: NA

CDR3nt: TGTGCCAGCAGCTTCATAGCGGGGTCGGCGGCGGAGCAGTTCTTC
CDR3aa: CASSFIAGSAAEQFF
v_gene: TRBV11-2
d_gene: TRBD2
j_gene: TRBJ2-1
abundance: NA

CDR3nt: TGTGCCAGCAGCCTAGCCGGCGTTTACACCTTC
CDR3aa: CASSLAGVYTF
v_gene: TRBV14
d_gene: NA
j_gene: TRBJ1-2
abundance: NA

CDR3nt: TGTGCCAGCTCACCTTGGGAGACCCAGTACTTC
CDR3aa: CASSPWETQYF
v_gene: TRBV18
d_gene: NA
j_gene: TRBJ2-5
abundance: NA

CDR3nt: TGCGCCAGCAGCCGTCCAGGGGACTCTGGAAACACCATATATTTT
CDR3aa: CASSRPGDSGNTIYF
v_gene: TRBV5-1
d_gene: NA
j_gene: TRBJ1-3
abundance: NA

CDR3nt: TGCGCCAGCAGCCAAGTCACAGGGGGCAATTCACCCCTCCACTTT
CDR3aa: CASSQVTGGNSPLHF
v_gene: TRBV4-1
d_gene: TRBD1
j_gene: TRBJ1-6
abundance: NA

CDR3nt: TGTGCCAGCAGTTTAGGGGCCGACGGTGAAAAACTGTTTTTT
CDR3aa: CASSLGADGEKLFF
v_gene: TRBV28
d_gene: NA
j_gene: TRBJ1-4
abundance: NA

CDR3nt: TGTGCCAGCAGCGTAGTTAGGTGGACTCGCGATGAGCAGTTCTTC
CDR3aa: CASSVVRWTRDEQFF
v_gene: TRBV9
d_gene: NA
j_gene: TRBJ2-1
abundance: NA

CDR3nt: TGTGCCAGCAGTAAACAGGGACTGAACACTGAAGCTTTCTTT
CDR3aa: CASSKQGLNTEAFF
v_gene: TRBV2
d_gene: NA
j_gene: TRBJ1-1
abundance: NA

CDR3nt: TGTGCCAGCAGTTACGCCGGCGAGCTTGGGGCCAACGTCCTGACTTTC
CDR3aa: CASSYAGELGANVLTF
v_gene: TRBV6-2/TRBV6-3
d_gene: NA
j_gene: TRBJ2-6
abundance: NA

CDR3nt: TGTGCCAGCAGTTACGGGGGGGCGGATACGCAGTATTTT
CDR3aa: CASSYGGADTQYF
v_gene: TRBV6-5
d_gene: NA
j_gene: TRBJ2-3
abundance: NA

CDR3nt: TGTGCCAGCAGCTTGCTTCTGACAGGAACAACTAATGAAAAACTGTTTTTT
CDR3aa: CASSLLLTGTTNEKLFF
v_gene: TRBV11-2
d_gene: NA
j_gene: TRBJ1-4
abundance: NA

CDR3nt: TGTGCCAGCCGTAGACGGGACAGCACAGATACGCAGTATTTT
CDR3aa: CASRRRDSTDTQYF
v_gene: TRBV7-9
d_gene: NA
j_gene: TRBJ2-3
abundance: NA

CDR3nt: TGTGCCAGCAGCCTAGTCACAGCTCTCAGTGGCTACACCTTC
CDR3aa: CASSLVTALSGYTF
v_gene: TRBV11-2
d_gene: NA
j_gene: TRBJ1-2
abundance: NA

CDR3nt: TGTGCCAGCTACTGGGGGCAGGGCACTGAAGCTTTCTTT
CDR3aa: CASYWGQGTEAFF
v_gene: TRBV5-4
d_gene: NA
j_gene: TRBJ1-1
abundance: once

CDR3nt: TGTGCCTGGAGTCCCGGGCAGGGCGCAGACACCATATATTTT
CDR3aa: CAWSPGQGADTIYF
v_gene: TRBV30
d_gene: NA
j_gene: TRBJ1-3
abundance: NA

CDR3nt: TGTGCCAGCAGCCCGGACAGAAATGAGCAGTTCTTC
CDR3aa: CASSPDRNEQFF
v_gene: TRBV11-1
d_gene: NA
j_gene: TRBJ2-1
abundance: NA

CDR3nt: TGTGCCAGCAGCGACCGGGGGAGTTCCTACGAGCAGTACTTC
CDR3aa: CASSDRGSSYEQYF
v_gene: TRBV7-9
d_gene: NA
j_gene: TRBJ2-7
abundance: NA

CDR3nt: TGTGCCAGCAGCTTGGCCATCTCAGGGTCGGGCACCGGGGAGCTGTTTTTT
CDR3aa: CASSLAISGSGTGELFF
v_gene: TRBV5-8
d_gene: NA
j_gene: TRBJ2-2
abundance: NA

CDR3nt: TGTGCCAGCAGCTCGAGGGGGGATGAGCAGTTCTTC
CDR3aa: CASSSRGDEQFF
v_gene: TRBV7-9
d_gene: NA
j_gene: TRBJ2-1
abundance: NA

CDR3nt: TGTGCCAGTAGTATAGGGGACAGGGTTATATCCTACCATGGCTACACCTTC
CDR3aa: CASSIGDRVISYHGYTF
v_gene: TRBV19
d_gene: TRBD1
j_gene: TRBJ1-2
abundance: NA

CDR3nt: TGCAGCGGCGCGATGGCGGCTGAAGCTTTCTTT
CDR3aa: CSGAMAAEAFF
v_gene: TRBV29-1
d_gene: NA
j_gene: TRBJ1-1
abundance: once

CDR3nt: TGTGCCAGCAGTTTTATAACAACTAATGAAAAACTGTTTTTT
CDR3aa: CASSFITTNEKLFF
v_gene: TRBV28
d_gene: NA
j_gene: TRBJ1-4
abundance: NA

CDR3nt: TGTGCCAGCCAGATTATTAATCAGCCCCAGCATTTT
CDR3aa: CASQIINQPQHF
v_gene: TRBV19
d_gene: NA
j_gene: TRBJ1-5
abundance: once

CDR3nt: TGCGCCAGCAGGCCGGGACTAGCGGGGTCCCGGGCAGATACGCAGTATTTT
CDR3aa: CASRPGLAGSRADTQYF
v_gene: TRBV5-1
d_gene: TRBD2
j_gene: TRBJ2-3
abundance: NA